These T cell receptor beta chains were read from a single sample in a study of T cell repertoires in cytomegalovirus infection. A single record per CDR3 protein comes from TCRdb applying MiXCR to the reads. The data hold roughly 310,000 distinct CDR3 sequences, with 25% to 35% observed a single time. Their target antigens are unknown. Sequenced here: cultured PBMCs, sampled from culture after CMV antigen stimulation. The source is a human donor in good health (CMV status not recorded). Some clones in this sample may be carry-over from other donors' samples. Each CDR3 is given without its conserved first and last residue. The order of the fields is V gene, CDR3 length, CDR3 protein.

TRBV7-8	13	ASSLKDRGGTEAF
TRBV6-6	11	ASSYGQGGEAF
TRBV27	13	ASSSTGTAPSEQY
TRBV6-5	12	ASRWTSNTGELF
TRBV7-9	13	ASTEGSNSYNEQF
TRBV15	12	ATSRDRDNSPLH
TRBV5-6	15	ASSFRQGASHQETQY
TRBV28	13	ASRGGYSYNSPLH
TRBV11-2	12	ASSFGGSNTEAF
TRBV19	14	ASSSRDTLTIYEQY
TRBV7-2	13	ASSLGRENLYEQY
TRBV4-2	14	ASTNVGGRANYGYT
TRBV7-8	11	ASSLQGGEKAF
TRBV7-6	13	ASSLLATAQETQY
TRBV7-2	13	ASSFGQGWNSPLH
TRBV29-1	9	SVGRVTEAF
TRBV7-2	15	ASSLESSGVLNTEAF
TRBV19	12	ASRTGDFNSPLH
TRBV12-3/TRBV12-4	13	ASSLNLAGLDEQF
TRBV12-3/TRBV12-4	9	ASSLSGTQY
TRBV20-1	13	SATGSSGNTGELF
TRBV28	15	ASSTQQQGPTNEKLF
TRBV28	11	ASSGQGQETQY
TRBV6-1	12	ASRQPSMRTEAF
TRBV5-1	13	ASSLQGGGNEKLF
TRBV19	15	ASSIDRAAFLYNEQF
TRBV19	14	ASSSQGDRFNTEAF
TRBV2	11	ASSERDRGGYT
TRBV6-6	9	ASRDRYEQY
TRBV30	11	AWRRRGNQPQH
TRBV4-2	13	ASRLAGGPANEQF
TRBV11-2	13	ASSLSGQHFSEQF
TRBV7-4	13	ASSLARGRDTEAF
TRBV6-2/TRBV6-3	18	ASSYPPFETGVYSNQPQH
TRBV7-9	12	ASSLESHTGELF
TRBV12-3/TRBV12-4	11	ASSPLGNQPQH
TRBV6-6	13	ASSYVGGTNEKLF
TRBV7-2	10	ASSLFGNTIY
TRBV28	10	ASSRNRGKAF
TRBV5-6	11	ASSLRSGFEAF
TRBV7-6	13	ASSLGGRDATGYT
TRBV20-1	10	SAQTGTPEAF
TRBV20-1	11	SASRTDTDTQY
TRBV5-1	13	ASSLEMGQGGEQY
TRBV28	14	ASSLGGGGSHQPQH
TRBV7-2	17	ASSFRPGQGTTYNSPLH
TRBV7-2	12	ASSSTLIGYGYT
TRBV7-8	13	ASSSRQGLNQPQH